The 20 T cell receptor beta chains given below trace back to one sample, sequenced in a study of response to subunit inactivated influenza vaccine. In TCRdb, the RT-PCR reads were re-called with MiXCR into one record per CDR3 protein. Of around 300,000 distinct CDR3 sequences in the sample, roughly 20% were seen once. Source: PBMCs from blood, taken approximately 20 months after vaccination. The receptors here all came from a man aged 45 to 70 who received an inactivated influenza vaccine.

The V gene is TRBV4-3, the J gene TRBJ2-7, with D hard to call. The CDR3 is 15 residues long. Germline CDR1 LGHNA, CDR2 YSLEER. V shed 0 bases and J shed 2 bases, with 11 bases lying between them. CDR3 in amino acids: CASSQDRGNPYEQYF. For the CDR3, the DNA is TGCGCCAGCAGCCAAGATCGCGGAAATCCCTACGAGCAGTACTTC.

There are a few counts of this clonotype. The J gene is TRBJ1-4, the V gene TRBV5-6; 10 nucleotides line up with TRBD1. Germline CDR1 reads SGHDT; CDR2 reads YYEEEE. The CDR3 has 19 amino acids. V trimming: 4 bases; J trimming: 0 bases; junction bases outside the gene matches: 12. For the CDR3, the DNA is TGTGCCAGCAGCGGAAGGGACAGGGGAGTGTTTGCAACTAATGAAAAACTGTTTTTT. It encodes CASSGRDRGVFATNEKLFF.

V is TRBV5-5 and J is TRBJ2-5; D is possibly TRBD1 or TRBD2 (5 bases each). The CDR3 is 15 amino acids. Germline V gene lookup returns CDR1 SGHKS and CDR2 YYEKEE (reference sequence). Trimming stripped 4 bases from V and 6 bases from J, with 19 bases between. For the CDR3, the DNA is TGTGCCAGCAGCCTGGGACCAGATAAGGGCCAGACCCAGTACTTC. This encodes CASSLGPDKGQTQYF.

There are a few counts of this clonotype. The chain joins TRBV5-1 to TRBJ2-1, with a tentative D call TRBD2 (5 bases). CDR1 and CDR2 from the germline V gene are SGHRS and YFSETQ. Trimming shortened V by 2 bases and J by 10 bases, and 16 bases separated the two germline ends. The CDR3 is made up of 14 amino acids. The CDR3 coding sequence is TGCGCCAGCAGCTTTAGCGCGTCCGAAAGGGAGCAGTTCTTC. Residues: CASSFSASEREQFF.

CDR3 nucleotides: TGTGCCAGCAGCGTCGACAGGCTAGCCAAAAACATTCAGTACTTC. Translated: CASSVDRLAKNIQYF. The V call is TRBV7-9, the J call TRBJ2-4, with a weak D call TRBD1 (6 bases). CDR3 length: 15 residues. The ends were cut back, 5 bases at V and 0 bases at J, with 11 bases in the middle. CDR1 is SEHNR and CDR2 is FQNEAQ in the germline V gene (reference sequence).

The chain combines TRBV11-2 with TRBJ2-7; tentatively, D is TRBD1 (6 bases). Trimming shortened V by 5 bases and J by 2 bases, and 13 bases separated the two germline ends. In germline, CDR1 is SGHAT, CDR2 FQNNGV. The CDR3 length is 14 residues. The CDR3 is CASSPATGPYEQYF. CDR3 DNA sequence: TGTGCCAGCAGCCCCGCGACAGGACCCTACGAGCAGTACTTC.

The chain joins TRBV5-1 to TRBJ1-1, with D possibly matching TRBD1 (5 bases). V gave up 0 bases and J gave up 1 base, with 22 bases separating them. The CDR3 has 19 residues. Germline lookup yields CDR1 SGHRS and CDR2 YFSETQ. The CDR3 nucleotides are TGCGCCAGCAGCTTGGCACCTACCGGGACTCAGGTGGCGAACACTGAAGCTTTCTTT. It codes for CASSLAPTGTQVANTEAFF.

This clonotype has a single count. The V call is TRBV20-1, the J call TRBJ2-2; TRBD1 might be the D (5 bases). Trimming took 3 bases from V and 0 from J, leaving 8 bases between them. The CDR3 is 14 amino acids. Per the germline V gene, CDR1 is DFQATT and CDR2 is SNEGSKA (reference sequence). The CDR3 is CSARDKANTGELFF. The CDR3 coding sequence is TGCAGTGCTAGGGACAAGGCGAACACCGGGGAGCTGTTTTTT.

In its sample, this clonotype was seen a few times. In nucleotides, the CDR3 is TGCGCCAGCAGCCGGACAGGGATAGTCCCAGATACGCAGTATTTT. It codes for CASSRTGIVPDTQYF. The rearrangement links TRBV4-1 to TRBJ2-3; 8 bases are a match to TRBD1. Looked up from germline, CDR1 is MGHRA and CDR2 is YSYEKL. The J segment lost 4 bases and the V segment lost 4 bases, leaving 7 bases of the junction unmatched. The CDR3 is 15 amino acids.

The chain links TRBV7-2 to TRBJ2-2, with TRBD1 as a possible D gene (5 bases). The CDR3 length is 16 residues. Trimming left V 4 bases short and J 6 bases short, with 18 bases between. Looked up from germline, CDR1 is SGHTA and CDR2 is FQGNSA. CDR3 in amino acids: CASSSRAPQLPGELFF. CDR3 nucleotides: TGTGCCAGCAGCTCCAGGGCGCCCCAATTACCCGGGGAGCTGTTTTTT.

This clonotype was detected only a few times. The gene calls are TRBV10-2 and TRBJ2-1; D is unresolved. The germline V gene encodes CDR1 WSHSY and CDR2 SAAADI. The CDR3 is made up of 11 amino acids. Trimming took off 6 bases at V and 5 bases at J, with 5 bases between the two ends. CDR3 region: CASRSNNEQFF. CDR3 bases: TGCGCCAGCAGATCAAACAATGAGCAGTTCTTC.

The rearrangement links TRBV25-1 to TRBJ1-4; a weak D match, TRBD1 (5 bases). CDR3 size: 16 residues. Per the germline V gene, CDR1 is MGHDK and CDR2 is SYGVNS. Trimming left V 4 bases short and J 0 bases short, with 12 bases between. The CDR3 region is CASSGDRSATNEKLFF. DNA for the CDR3: TGTGCCAGCAGTGGAGACAGATCTGCAACTAATGAAAAACTGTTTTTT.

This chain joins TRBV11-1 and TRBJ2-3; D gene unclear. Germline V gene sequence: CDR1 SGHAT, CDR2 FQDESV (reference sequence). V gave up 6 bases and J gave up 1 base, with 8 bases separating them. This CDR3 is built from 13 residues. The CDR3 is CASRDRRTDTQYF. DNA for the CDR3: TGTGCCAGCAGAGACCGCCGCACAGATACGCAGTATTTT. Variable domain in full (rest from reference TRBV11-1 and TRBJ2-3): EAEVAQSPRYKITEKSQAVAFWCDPISGHATLYWYRQILGQGPELLVQFQDESVVDDSQLPKDRFSAERLKGVDSTLKIQPAELGDSAMYLCASRDRRTDTQYFGPGTRLTVL.

J is TRBJ1-2 and V is TRBV4-3, with D uncertain. CDR3 length: 15 residues. Per the germline V gene, CDR1 is LGHNA and CDR2 is YSLEER. V lost 0 bases and J 2 bases, leaving 10 bases between the germline ends. CDR3 DNA: TGCGCCAGCAGCCAAGATCCAGGAATGAACTATGGCTACACCTTC. Protein product: CASSQDPGMNYGYTF.

The rearrangement joins TRBV5-6 to TRBJ1-1; D ambiguous. CDR1 and CDR2 (germline): SGHDT, YYEEEE. This CDR3 comprises 8 residues. In DNA, the CDR3 is TGTGTGAACACTGAAGCTTTCTTT. It yields the protein CVNTEAFF.

The chain combines TRBV20-1 with TRBJ2-7; weak D call: TRBD2 (5 bases). Looked up from germline, CDR1 is DFQATT and CDR2 is SNEGSKA (reference sequence). The CDR3 is 14 residues long. V shed 1 base and J shed 2 bases, with 12 bases lying between them. The DNA for the CDR3 is TGCAGTGCTAGAGTCCCAGCGGAAGCCTACGAGCAGTACTTC. Translation gives CSARVPAEAYEQYF.

This clonotype was counted between two and nine times. The V call is TRBV18, the J call TRBJ1-1; D might be TRBD1 (5 bases). The CDR3 extends over 14 amino acids. Trimming pared 3 bases from V and 3 bases from J, leaving 11 bases between. CDR1 is KGHSH and CDR2 is LQKENI in the germline V gene. CDR3 nucleotides: TGTGCCAGCTCACCCGGTAGGGGTGACACTGAAGCTTTCTTT. It yields the protein CASSPGRGDTEAFF.

This clonotype was counted only a few times. This chain connects TRBV12-2 to TRBJ1-1; the table's D call of TRBD1 was not tested on the DNA. TRBV12-2 is described as a pseudogene. The CDR3 sequence is 13 residues long. CDR3 nucleotides: TGTGCAAGTCGCCCACAGTCAGGCGCCAAGGCTTTCTTT. This sequence encodes CASRPQSGAKAFF.

The chain employs TRBV5-6 and TRBJ1-2, with TRBD1 matching over 9 bases. This CDR3 is built from 12 residues. With 6 bases clipped from V and 10 bases from J, the junction kept 7 bases outside the gene matches. The germline CDR1 and CDR2 sequences are SGHDT and YYEEEE. The CDR3 loop is CASKDRGRDYTF. In DNA form, the CDR3 reads TGTGCCAGCAAGGACAGGGGAAGGGACTACACCTTC.

This clonotype appeared once. The gene calls are TRBV27 and TRBJ1-2, with D hard to call. The CDR3 is made up of 15 amino acids. Between the trimmed V and J ends, which lost 6 bases and 4 bases, there was a span of 18 bases. Germline V gives CDR1 MNHEY, CDR2 SMNVEV (reference sequence). The CDR3 nucleotides are TGTGCCAGCAGGCCCCGGGCTCAGGAGATCTATGGCTACACCTTC. Residues: CASRPRAQEIYGYTF.